The clone carrying this TCR beta chain has only a few counts. Just one base apart from a much larger clone, this may be a read error. Co-extraction of both nucleic acids (RNA and DNA) used about 18-34 mg of unsorted bulk tissue. Collection of samples drew on five separate regions of each tumor. Reverse transcription of about 500 ng total RNA with a constant-region primer produced TCR beta cDNA. It was through three nested multiplex PCR rounds of slightly modified ARM-PCR that TCR beta libraries arose. The opening two PCR rounds, about 11 cycles each, paired TRBV1-TRBV30 forward primers with a C-beta reverse primer. TCRdb processed the multiplex PCR reads anew with MiXCR; each CDR3 protein has one entry. The sample contains approximately 190,000 distinct CDR3 sequences, around 81% of which appear only once. The data belong to a study of tumor-infiltrating lymphocytes in primary liver carcinoma. The CDR3 contains 12 residues. The germline CDR1 and CDR2 sequences are SGHVS and FQNEAQ.

Sequencing was carried out using tumor tissue from primary liver carcinoma. V gene TRBV7-8 combines with J gene TRBJ2-1; no definite D call. This clonotype originated in a man aged 40-50 years with primary liver carcinoma and hepatitis B virus infection. DNA of the CDR3: TGTGCCAACAGCTTTAGTCACAATGAGCAGTTCTTC. Its translation is CANSFSHNEQFF. Looking up the rest from reference TRBV7-8 and TRBJ2-1 gives the full variable domain: GAGVSQSPRYKVAKRGQDVALRCDPISGHVSLFWYQQALGQGPEFLTYFQNEAQLDKSGLPSDRFFAERPEGSVSTLKIQRTQQEDSAVYLCANSFSHNEQFFGPGTRLTVL.